Listed below are T cell receptor beta chains from one sample, sequenced in a study of cytomegalovirus exposure and HLA in healthy donors. This table comes from immunoSEQ multiplex PCR, and its TCRdb copy is limited to in-frame clones, with some not included. The table shows some 150,000 clones, with about 9.2% occurring only once. The specimen was PBMCs. These receptor sequences come from a woman aged 40 to 49 in good health and CMV-seropositive. CDR3s include the opening cysteine and the closing phenylalanine or tryptophan. Fields, in order: V gene, clone size, J gene, D gene, CDR3 DNA, CDR3 protein. A D gene is named only where the DNA matches it firmly. Clone size, where shown, is once, few, many, or a class for clones that have expanded.

TRBV2	few	TRBJ1-1	NA	TGTGCCAGCAGTGATGCTGGCCTTATGAACACTGAAGCTTTCTTT	CASSDAGLMNTEAFF
TRBV5-8	NA	TRBJ2-7	TRBD1	TGTGCCAGCAGCTTGGTCAGCAGGGGGATCCAGTACTTC	CASSLVSRGIQYF
TRBV4-1	NA	TRBJ2-3	TRBD2	TGCGCCAGCAGCCCCGAGGGAGCTAGCGGGGGGGAGGATACGCAGTATTTT	CASSPEGASGGEDTQYF
TRBV5-8	NA	TRBJ1-2	NA	TGTGCCAGCAGACGGGACATTTATGGCTACACCTTC	CASRRDIYGYTF
TRBV5-1	NA	TRBJ1-5	TRBD1	TGCGCCAGCAGCTTAGGGGACAGAAATCAGCCCCAGCATTTT	CASSLGDRNQPQHF
TRBV11-1	NA	TRBJ1-6	NA	TGTGCCAGCAGCTTCCGTAATTCACCCCTCCACTTT	CASSFRNSPLHF
TRBV5-8	few	TRBJ2-7	NA	TGTGCCAGCAGCTTGGTCCCTAGCGAGCAGTACTTC	CASSLVPSEQYF
TRBV9	NA	TRBJ1-2	NA	TGTGCCAGCAGGGCACCTGGGACATATGGCTACACCTTC	CASRAPGTYGYTF
TRBV11-2	few	TRBJ1-3	TRBD1	TGTGCCAGCAGCCGAACCGGGACAGATTCCTACTCTGGAAACACCATATATTTT	CASSRTGTDSYSGNTIYF
TRBV5-1	NA	TRBJ1-2	NA	TGCGCCAGCAGTGGGGCCAACTATGGCTACACCTTC	CASSGANYGYTF
TRBV2	few	TRBJ1-5	TRBD1	TGTGCCAGCAACGGACAGGGGAGCAATCAGCCCCAGCATTTT	CASNGQGSNQPQHF
TRBV9	NA	TRBJ2-1	TRBD1	TGTGCCAGCAGCGTAAGGGCGGGACAGGACAATGAGCAGTTCTTC	CASSVRAGQDNEQFF
TRBV25-1	few	TRBJ2-7	NA	TGTGCCAGCAGTGAGGGGGGGCTTGGACAGTACTTC	CASSEGGLGQYF
TRBV4-3	few	TRBJ2-2	TRBD1	TGCGCCAGCAGCGAGGGGACAGTTCGGAACACCGGGGAGCTGTTTTTT	CASSEGTVRNTGELFF
TRBV4-1	NA	TRBJ1-6	NA	TGCGCCAGCAGCCAAGATTCACAGGGATTCTCCACCTCCTATAATTCACCCCTCCACTTT	CASSQDSQGFSTSYNSPLHF
TRBV6-1	NA	TRBJ1-2	NA	TGTGCCAGCAGTGGGCAGAACAATTATGGCTACACCTTC	CASSGQNNYGYTF
TRBV6-5	few	TRBJ1-5	TRBD1	TGTGCCAGCAAACACACAGGGGGCATCAATCAGCCCCAGCATTTT	CASKHTGGINQPQHF
TRBV28	NA	TRBJ1-1	NA	TGTGCCAGCAGTTTGTGGAGGACTGAAGCTTTCTTT	CASSLWRTEAFF
TRBV5-4	NA	TRBJ2-5	TRBD1	TGTGCCAGCAGTCGTCCGGGACAGGGAAAGACCCAGTACTTC	CASSRPGQGKTQYF
TRBV5-1	few	TRBJ2-7	TRBD1	TGCGCCAGCAGCTTAACGGGACAGGGACCCCCAGAGCAGTACTTC	CASSLTGQGPPEQYF
TRBV10-2	few	TRBJ2-2	TRBD1	TGCGCCACTCTTCGACAGGGCAACACCGGGGAGCTGTTTTTT	CATLRQGNTGELFF
TRBV7-9	NA	TRBJ1-1	NA	TGTGCCAGCAGCTTAGTTGGCGGGAACACTGAAGCTTTCTTT	CASSLVGGNTEAFF
TRBV28	NA	TRBJ2-5	NA	TGTGCCAGCAGCTACTTAGTGCAAGAGACCCAGTACTTC	CASSYLVQETQYF
TRBV10-3	few	TRBJ1-5	TRBD1	TGTGCCATCAGTGAGTCCGGACAGGGCACCCAGCCCCAGCATTTT	CAISESGQGTQPQHF
TRBV18	few	TRBJ2-2	TRBD2	TGTGCCAGCTCAGGACTAGCGGACACCGGGGAGCTGTTTTTT	CASSGLADTGELFF
TRBV5-6	few	TRBJ2-7	TRBD2	TGTGCCAGCACCCGGGGGGGTTTGTACTACGAGCAGTACTTC	CASTRGGLYYEQYF
TRBV6-5	NA	TRBJ2-2	NA	TGTGCCAGCAGTTACGGGCTGACCGGGGAGCTGTTTTTT	CASSYGLTGELFF
TRBV10-3	NA	TRBJ1-1	TRBD1	TGTGCCATCGGGACAGGTAGTGAAGCTTTCTTT	CAIGTGSEAFF
TRBV2	NA	TRBJ2-2	TRBD1	TGTGCCAGCAGGGACAGGGGGAGGGAGCTGTTTTTT	CASRDRGRELFF
TRBV2	few	TRBJ1-5	NA	TGTGCCAGCAGTGAAACAGAACGGAATCAGCCCCAGCATTTT	CASSETERNQPQHF
TRBV5-6	few	TRBJ2-1	TRBD1	TGTGCCAGCAGCTACGAACCGGGACAGGGTACCTACAATGAGCAGTTCTTC	CASSYEPGQGTYNEQFF
TRBV27	NA	TRBJ1-1	NA	TGTGCCAGCAGTTTTACAGGACAGATGAACACTGAAGCTTTCTTT	CASSFTGQMNTEAFF
TRBV7-9	NA	TRBJ2-1	TRBD2	TGTGCCAGCAGCTTACCACTAGCGAGTCGGAATGAGCAGTTCTTC	CASSLPLASRNEQFF
TRBV5-8	NA	TRBJ2-5	TRBD2	TGTGCCAGCAGCTTGGTTAGCGGGGGGGCCAGGTTCCGAGAGACCCAGTACTTC	CASSLVSGGARFRETQYF
TRBV29-1	NA	TRBJ2-3	NA	TGCAGCGGCCACCGGACATCGGCAGATACGCAGTATTTT	CSGHRTSADTQYF
TRBV21-1	NA	TRBJ2-7	NA	TGTGCCAGCAGCCCCGGGACTAGCGGGGCCCAAGGTGAGCAGTACTTC	CASSPGTSGAQGEQYF
TRBV19	NA	TRBJ1-5	TRBD1	TGTGCCACCCAGACAGGGGGGGACGATCAGCCCCAGCATTTT	CATQTGGDDQPQHF
TRBV19	NA	TRBJ2-5	TRBD1	TGTGCCAGCAGAGATACGGACAGGGGAACGGAGACCCAGTACTTC	CASRDTDRGTETQYF
TRBV11-3	few	TRBJ2-2	NA	TGTGCCAGCAGCCCGACAGTGGCCACCGGGGAGCTGTTTTTT	CASSPTVATGELFF
TRBV19	NA	TRBJ1-1	NA	TGTGCCAGCACGGGCCGGGGGGAGAACACTGAAGCTTTCTTT	CASTGRGENTEAFF
TRBV5-1	NA	TRBJ2-5	TRBD2	TGCGCCAGCAGCTTGTCTCTAGCGGACCAAGAGACCCAGTACTTC	CASSLSLADQETQYF
TRBV7-9	NA	TRBJ2-1	NA	TGTGCCAGCAGCTTAATCTTCACGGAGCAGCTCTTC	CASSLIFTEQLF
TRBV7-2	few	TRBJ1-2	TRBD1	TGTGCCAGCAGCTTGGAGGACAGGGTTGGCTACACCTTC	CASSLEDRVGYTF
TRBV14	few	TRBJ2-1	NA	TGTGCCAGCAGCCAAGAAACCGGGACAGAGCAGTTCTTC	CASSQETGTEQFF
TRBV6-5	few	TRBJ2-1	TRBD1	TGTGCCAGCAGACGACAGGGGGACCAGTTCTTC	CASRRQGDQFF
TRBV23-1	NA	TRBJ1-6	NA	TGCGCCAGCACCCGGACGGGGTATAATTCACCCCTCCACTTT	CASTRTGYNSPLHF
TRBV27	NA	TRBJ2-5	NA	TGTGCCACCAGGAGCGGAGCCCAAGAGACCCAGTACTTC	CATRSGAQETQYF
TRBV5-1	few	TRBJ1-1	NA	TGCGCCAGCAGCATCACAGGGTCGGTGAACACTGAAGCTTTCTTT	CASSITGSVNTEAFF
TRBV29-1	NA	TRBJ2-3	NA	TGCAGCGTTGTAGGCAGGTATACAGATACGCAGTATTTT	CSVVGRYTDTQYF
TRBV21-1	few	TRBJ2-1	NA	TGTGCCAGCAGCAAAGCGCTTTCTACAGGGGTCAATGAGCAGTTCTTC	CASSKALSTGVNEQFF
TRBV15	NA	TRBJ2-3	TRBD2	TGTGCCACCAGCAGGACTAGCGGGGGGGGAGATACGCAGTATTTT	CATSRTSGGGDTQYF
TRBV6-5	few	TRBJ1-1	NA	TGTGCCAGCACCTACTCGGGAGGGTCTGGGGTTGCTTTCTTT	CASTYSGGSGVAFF
TRBV19	NA	TRBJ1-5	NA	TGTGCCAGCCGGTGGGGCGGGGGTTTAGGCAATCAGCCCCAGCATTTT	CASRWGGGLGNQPQHF
TRBV29-1	NA	TRBJ2-1	TRBD1	TGCAGCGTTGAAAGACAGGGAAGGAGCAATGAGCAGTTCTTC	CSVERQGRSNEQFF
TRBV5-8	few	TRBJ1-2	TRBD1	TGTGCCAGCAGCTTGGTGACAGGGAAGAACTATGGCTACACCTTC	CASSLVTGKNYGYTF
TRBV5-1	NA	TRBJ1-6	NA	TGCGCCAGCAGCTTGGGAATGAGGGGGAGCTCCTATAATTCACCCCTCCACTTT	CASSLGMRGSSYNSPLHF
TRBV7-2	NA	TRBJ2-5	NA	TGTGCCAGCAGCTTAGGTCAGGGGGAGACCCAGTACTTC	CASSLGQGETQYF
TRBV2	few	TRBJ2-3	TRBD1	TGTGCCAGCGAAGGGGGCCCCACAGATACGCAGTATTTT	CASEGGPTDTQYF
TRBV19	few	TRBJ1-5	NA	TGTGCCAGTAGTATAGGTCAAATAGGCGGTCAGCCCCAGCATTTT	CASSIGQIGGQPQHF
TRBV5-1	NA	TRBJ2-2	TRBD1	TGCGCCAGCAGTTTCCGGCAGGGGGCCGGCGGGGAGCTGTTTTTT	CASSFRQGAGGELFF